This T cell receptor beta chain was sequenced for a study of blood T cell repertoires in COVID-19. Study information: T cells, B-cell-depleted T cells, or PBMCs provided the cDNA or gDNA that served as material.

Germline V gene sequence: CDR1 SEHNR, CDR2 FQNEAQ (reference sequence). This CDR3 contains 13 residues. V was pared by 1 base and J by 7 bases, with 8 bases between. Per the original methods: Estimation of nucleated cell counts relied on the amplification of reference gene primers. The method was immunoSEQ multiplex PCR; TCRdb's version includes in-frame clones alone and lacks a portion of them. V and J calls and clone size are copied from that table; D and trimming were computed from the DNA. This sample carries approximately 50,000 clones, roughly 80% of them seen once, and the ten largest clones take about a sixth. In this sample, this clone turned up once.

The clonotype was recovered from a man between 65 and 85 years old with active COVID-19. Material for sequencing was peripheral blood. The V gene is TRBV7-9, the J gene TRBJ1-5; D is unresolved. CDR3: CASSLEGGQPQHF. CDR3 in DNA: TGTGCCAGCAGCTTAGAGGGAGGACAGCCCCAGCATTTT.